The 8 T cell receptor beta chains below come from one sample, sequenced in a study of T cell clonality in common variable immunodeficiency. The table came from immunoSEQ multiplex PCR; TCRdb's copy has only in-frame clones and leaves some out. The sample holds around 39,000 clones, and no clone turns up only once. Sequencing used peripheral blood mononuclear cells. All receptors derive from a person between 18 and 75 years old in good health.

This clone occurred many times. Read data end 3 residues before the CDR3 end; the end is taken from the germline J gene. The gene calls are TRBV20-1 and TRBJ1-2; 7 nucleotides align to TRBD1. V dropped 1 base and J dropped 4; count of bases not matched to a gene: 3. The germline gives CDR1 DFQATT, CDR2 SNEGSKA (reference sequence). The CDR3 has 13 residues. The CDR3 bases that were read are TGCAGTGCTAGAGGACAGGGACTCTATGGC. Translated: CSARGQGLYG. The whole CDR3 sequence is CSARGQGLYGYTF.

This clone was observed many times. Read data end 3 residues before the CDR3 end; the end is taken from the germline J gene. The genes are TRBV6-1 and TRBJ2-5, with D unresolved. Trimming pared 2 bases from V and 2 bases from J, leaving 9 bases between. Germline V gives CDR1 MNHNS, CDR2 SASEGT. The CDR3 has 14 residues. Here the CDR3 reads CASSEQWQQETQYF. CDR3 DNA, as far as it was read: TGTGCCAGCAGTGAACAGTGGCAGCAAGAGACC.

This clone was seen at least ten times. The CDR3 is cut off 3 residues early in the read; its end comes from the germline J gene. The rearrangement joins TRBV29-1 to TRBJ2-1; 7 nucleotides match TRBD2. The V gene's germline CDR1 is SQVTM and CDR2 ANQGSEA. J lost 1 base, V lost 3 bases, and 9 bases had no gene match. The CDR3 extends over 16 amino acids. The CDR3 is CSVEGGNGVSYNEQFF. The DNA read from the CDR3 is TGCAGCGTTGAGGGGGGGAACGGGGTTTCCTACAATGAG.

The sample holds many counts of this clone. Partial CDR3 DNA: TGTGCCAGCTCACGACCGGGACAGGACACAGATACG. Translated, it gives CASSRPGQDTDT. The whole CDR3 protein is CASSRPGQDTDTQYF. The chain employs TRBV18 and TRBJ2-3, with 8 bases identical to TRBD1. The read stops 3 residues short of the end of the CDR3; the missing end is completed from the germline J gene. In germline, CDR1 is KGHSH, CDR2 LQKENI. Germline trimming cut 4 bases from V and 2 bases from J; bases unmatched to any gene: 5. The CDR3 contains 15 residues.

This clone has a count of ten or more. The read halts 3 residues ahead of the CDR3 end, with the missing end drawn from the germline J gene. The J gene is TRBJ2-3, the V gene TRBV20-1, with TRBD1 as a possible D gene (5 bases). Germline CDR1 DFQATT, CDR2 SNEGSKA (reference sequence). The V end was cut by 3 bases, the J end by 0 bases, with 10 bases between. The CDR3 contains 14 residues. Here the CDR3 reads CSASPTGSTDTQYF. The part of the CDR3 DNA that was read is TGCAGTGCTAGCCCCACAGGTAGCACAGATACG.

This clone was counted ten times or more. The observed sequence ends 3 residues before the CDR3 terminus, with the missing tail filled in from the germline J gene. The J gene is TRBJ1-2, the V gene TRBV20-1; TRBD1 matches at 11 bases. In germline, CDR1 is DFQATT, CDR2 SNEGSKA (reference sequence). The V segment lost 0 bases and the J segment 6 bases; nucleotides outside the gene matches: 6. The CDR3 runs 15 residues. The sequenced part of the CDR3 DNA is TGCAGTGCTAGAGATCGAAGGACAGGGGGCCATGGC. Protein product: CSARDRRTGGHG. The CDR3 in its entirety is CSARDRRTGGHGYTF.

This clone occurred many times. The CDR3 end is not reached by the read, which stops 3 residues before it; the germline J gene fills it in. Other DNA sequences from this sample encode an identical CDR3 as well. The chain links TRBV6-1 to TRBJ1-2; maybe TRBD1 (5 bases). The germline V and J ends were trimmed by 3 bases and 2 bases, with 10 bases remaining between them. CDR1 and CDR2 (germline): MNHNS, SASEGT. The CDR3 consists of 14 residues. Partial CDR3 DNA: TGTGCCAGCAGTGACCCAGGACACAACTATGGC. Its translation: CASSDPGHNYG. Given in full, the CDR3 is CASSDPGHNYGYTF.

A remark on this clone: The read gets to within 3 residues of the CDR3 end, and the germline J gene fills in the rest. V gene TRBV7-8 combines with J gene TRBJ2-7, with D possibly matching TRBD2 (5 bases). CDR1 SGHVS and CDR2 FQNEAQ come from the germline V gene. V gave up 3 bases and J gave up 6 bases, with 12 bases separating them. CDR3 size: 13 residues. The CDR3 reads CASSFDSEGEQYF. The DNA read from the CDR3 is TGTGCCAGCAGCTTCGATAGCGAAGGCGAG.